Ten or more counts support the clone carrying this T cell receptor beta chain. Its matching antigen is unknown. cDNA carried unique molecular identifiers, and a universal primer site was added by template switching. TCRdb independently ran MiXCR on the 5' RACE reads; one entry per CDR3 protein. Of roughly 720,000 distinct CDR3 sequences listed, approximately 18% are singletons. These data belong to a study of identical twins. Findings of the study overall: Twins' excess sharing was less marked for out-of-frame beta sequences.

From germline, CDR1 is DFQATT and CDR2 SNEGSKA (reference sequence). The V gene lost 3 bases and the J gene lost 2 bases, with 14 bases spanning the gap. This CDR3 contains 15 residues. The same specimen was also included in a second study, on T cells expressing NK-cell markers.

This chain joins TRBV20-1 and TRBJ2-1; maybe TRBD2 (5 bases). This TCR derives from a woman younger than 30 in good health. Material for sequencing was PBMCs. Written as DNA, the CDR3 is TGCAGTGCTAGTTCCCAAGCGGAACCCTACAATGAGCAGTTCTTC. This encodes CSASSQAEPYNEQFF.